A single sample gave rise to the 19 T cell receptor beta chains below, sequenced in a study of blood T cells in healthy people across ages. Combining a sample-barcoded 5' primer with a J-beta primer mix, a second PCR ran for about 7 to 12 cycles. TCRdb re-derived calls from the 5' RACE reads in MiXCR, one entry per CDR3 protein. The sample lists 750,000 to 950,000 distinct CDR3 sequences; 25% to 35% were seen once. This same sample was also part of a study on T cells of mothers and their children.

The sample comprised blood. These receptors came from a middle-aged woman in good health.

The gene calls are TRBV18 and TRBJ2-5, with a tentative D call TRBD2 (6 bases). The V gene lost 1 base and the J gene lost 4 bases, with 13 bases spanning the gap. Germline V gene data show CDR1 as KGHSH and CDR2 as LQKENI. The CDR3 consists of 15 residues. The CDR3 sequence is CASSPLSEGGETQYF. For the CDR3, the DNA is TGTGCCAGCTCACCACTATCGGAGGGCGGAGAGACCCAGTACTTC. Full variable domain (rest looked up from reference TRBV18 and TRBJ2-5): NAGVMQNPRHLVRRRGQEARLRCSPMKGHSHVYWYRQLPEEGLKFMVYLQKENIIDESGMPKERFSAEFPKEGPSILRIQQVVRGDSAAYFCASSPLSEGGETQYFGPGTRLLVL.

This clonotype was seen ten or more times. CDR3 in amino acids: CASSQTTENYGYTF. CDR3 nucleotides: TGCGCCAGCAGCCAGACGACAGAAAACTATGGCTACACCTTC. The chain carries TRBV4-1 and TRBJ1-2; D might be TRBD1 (5 bases). The CDR3 length is 14 residues. In germline, CDR1 is MGHRA, CDR2 YSYEKL. V lost 3 bases, J lost 2 bases, and 10 bases lay in between.

Worth noting for this clonotype: At one end, the junction sequence differs from germline, possibly due to a read error. The rearrangement uses TRBV10-3 and TRBJ2-1; unclear D gene. CDR1 ENHRY and CDR2 SYGVKD come from the germline V gene. The CDR3 totals 15 residues. The CDR3, as DNA: TGTGTCATCAGTGGTAGGTCCAGCTCCTACAATGAGCAGTTCTTC. Its translation: CVISGRSSSYNEQFF.

This rearrangement joins TRBV6-4 to TRBJ2-3; weak D call: TRBD1 (6 bases). The germline gives CDR1 MRHNA, CDR2 SNTAGT. Trimming shortened V by 2 bases and J by 0 bases, and 12 bases separated the two germline ends. The CDR3 spans 16 residues. CDR3 in amino acids: CASSDGGSPSTDTQYF. The CDR3 region has the DNA TGTGCCAGCAGTGACGGGGGCAGCCCTAGCACAGATACGCAGTATTTT.

This clonotype was found many times. The V call is TRBV24-1, the J call TRBJ2-1; D possibly matches TRBD1 or TRBD2 (6 bases each). This CDR3 is 17 amino acids long. V was cut by 5 bases and J by 6 bases, with 22 bases left in between. Germline V gives CDR1 KGHDR, CDR2 SFDVKD. CDR3 loop: CATSGLKQGWGGNEQFF. The CDR3 DNA follows: TGTGCCACCAGTGGCCTCAAACAGGGTTGGGGAGGCAATGAGCAGTTCTTC.

This clonotype has just a few counts. This chain connects TRBV7-2 to TRBJ2-7; 12 nucleotides line up with TRBD2. The V and J ends lost 4 bases and 3 bases, in that order; junction bases with no gene match: 7. The CDR3 totals 16 residues. The germline V gene encodes CDR1 SGHTA and CDR2 FQGNSA. The DNA of the CDR3 is TGTGCCAGCAGCTCCACTAGCGGGGGGTCTCTCTACGAGCAGTACTTC. Translation: CASSSTSGGSLYEQYF.

With regard to this clonotype: A read error may explain this, as a much larger clone is one base away. The chain combines TRBV5-1 with TRBJ2-1; 12 bases agree with TRBD1. Unmatched junction bases numbered 4, after V lost 3 bases and J lost 6 bases. CDR3 size: 15 residues. Looked up from germline, CDR1 is SGHRS and CDR2 is YFSETQ. The CDR3: CASSWTGQGANEQFF. The DNA of the CDR3 is TGCGCCAGCAGCTGGACGGGACAGGGGGCCAATGAGCAGTTCTTC. Complete variable domain (other parts from reference TRBV5-1 and TRBJ2-1): KAGVTQTPRYLIKTRGQQVTLSCSPISGHRSVSWYQQTPGQGLQFLFEYFSETQRNKGNFPGRFSGRQFSNSRSEMNVSTLELGDSALYLCASSWTGQGANEQFFGPGTRLTVL.

About this clonotype itself: One end of the junction is discordant with germline, which a read error may explain. This chain uses TRBV7-9 with TRBJ1-1; TRBD1 is a possible D gene (5 bases). In germline, CDR1 is SEHNR, CDR2 FQNEAQ (reference sequence). This CDR3 has 13 amino acids. DNA for the CDR3: TGTGCCAGCATGGGGGGTTTGGGCACTGGAGCTTTCTTT. It is translated as CASMGGLGTGAFF.

V is TRBV12-3 or TRBV12-4 and J is TRBJ1-2; TRBD1 matches at 10 bases. V lost 10 bases and J lost 8; bases outside the gene matches: 10. This CDR3 is built from 13 residues. The CDR3 loop is CANGPGQGRGYTF. CDR3 nucleotides: TGTGCCAACGGGCCGGGACAGGGGAGAGGCTACACCTTC.

Ten or more counts support this clonotype. The gene calls are TRBV7-9 and TRBJ2-1; 9 bases map to TRBD2. The germline V gene has CDR1 SEHNR and CDR2 FQNEAQ (reference sequence). V gave up 5 bases and J gave up 9 bases; unmatched junction bases: 5. The CDR3 sequence is 13 residues long. As DNA, the CDR3 is TGTGCCAGCAGCCCAGGGACTAGCATTGAGCAGTTCTTC. It translates to CASSPGTSIEQFF.

In this sample, this clonotype turned up a few times. V usage is TRBV20-1 and J usage is TRBJ2-3; 9 bases agree with TRBD2. Germline lookup yields CDR1 DFQATT and CDR2 SNEGSKA (reference sequence). The CDR3 has 17 amino acids. V trimming: 0 bases; J trimming: 4 bases; junction bases outside the gene matches: 11. The CDR3 region has the DNA TGCAGTGCTAGAGATGATGGGCGGGGGGGCGGCGCAGATACGCAGTATTTT. It encodes CSARDDGRGGGADTQYF.

This clonotype has just a few counts. The rearrangement uses TRBV29-1 and TRBJ1-2; D ambiguous. Germline CDR1 and CDR2: SQVTM and ANQGSEA. Trimming pared 6 bases from V and 7 bases from J, leaving 6 bases between. The CDR3 has 9 residues. The chain's CDR3 is CSVSVGYTF. The CDR3 DNA is TGCAGCGTCTCGGTTGGCTACACCTTC.

This clonotype was observed many times. A much more abundant neighbour one base away suggests this may be a read error. V gene TRBV29-1 combines with J gene TRBJ2-7; D gene unclear. Germline V gene data show CDR1 as SQVTM and CDR2 as ANQGSEA. The length of the CDR3 is 11 residues. V lost 7 bases, J lost 7 bases, and 14 bases lay in between. The CDR3 sequence: CSAIGPHEQYF. DNA of the CDR3: TGCAGCGCGATAGGACCTCATGAGCAGTACTTC.

This clonotype was counted ten times or more. The chain employs TRBV28 and TRBJ2-7; D could derive from TRBD1 or TRBD2 (5 bases each). Germline CDR1 MDHEN, CDR2 SYDVKM. The V end lost 5 bases, the J end lost 1 base, and 21 bases lay between the germline ends. The CDR3 is 17 residues long. This CDR3 is CASSLGGLGYRSYEQYF. CDR3 bases: TGTGCCAGCAGTCTTGGGGGTTTGGGGTACAGATCCTACGAGCAGTACTTC. The whole variable domain, remainder taken from reference TRBV28 and TRBJ2-7, is DVKVTQSSRYLVKRTGEKVFLECVQDMDHENMFWYRQDPGLGLRLIYFSYDVKMKEKGDIPEGYSVSREKKERFSLILESASTNQTSMYLCASSLGGLGYRSYEQYFGPGTRLTVT.

This clonotype was detected a few times. The J gene is TRBJ2-3, the V gene TRBV7-9; TRBD1 matches 8 bases. CDR3 size: 15 residues. The germline V gene encodes CDR1 SEHNR and CDR2 FQNEAQ (reference sequence). The V gene end was trimmed by 1 base and the J gene end by 2 bases; junction bases not matched to a gene: 2. CDR3: CASSLGQGPTDTQYF. The CDR3 nucleotides are TGTGCCAGCAGCTTAGGACAGGGGCCCACAGATACGCAGTATTTT. Using reference TRBV7-9 and TRBJ2-3 for the parts outside the CDR3, the full variable domain is DTGVSQNPRHKITKRGQNVTFRCDPISEHNRLYWYRQTLGQGPEFLTYFQNEAQLEKSRLLSDRFSAERPKGSFSTLEIQRTEQGDSAMYLCASSLGQGPTDTQYFGPGTRLTVL.

As for this clonotype: Given a much more abundant clone one base away, this may be a read error. The rearrangement uses TRBV5-1 and TRBJ2-7, with D possibly being TRBD1 or TRBD2 (5 bases each). This CDR3 has 14 amino acids. V was trimmed by 5 bases and J by 3 bases, leaving 15 bases between them. Germline CDR1 SGHRS, CDR2 YFSETQ. CDR3: CASRFEGRSYEQYF. As DNA, the CDR3 is TGCGCCAGCAGATTCGAGGGACGGAGCTACGAGCAGTACTTC.

This chain uses TRBV2 with TRBJ1-2; 7 nucleotides align to TRBD1. Germline V gene data show CDR1 as SNHLY and CDR2 as FYNNEI. The CDR3 covers 12 residues. V was clipped by 6 bases and J by 7 bases; unmatched bases: 5. The chain's CDR3 is CASSATGVGYTF. CDR3 nucleotide sequence: TGTGCCAGCAGCGCTACAGGGGTTGGCTACACCTTC.

The V call is TRBV20-1, the J call TRBJ1-2; D might be TRBD1 (6 bases). Trimming removed 0 bases at V and 7 bases at J, with 15 bases between. Germline lookup yields CDR1 DFQATT and CDR2 SNEGSKA (reference sequence). The CDR3 is 14 amino acids. This CDR3 reads CSARDYFRGSGYTF. In nucleotides, the CDR3 is TGCAGTGCTAGAGATTACTTCAGGGGTAGTGGCTACACCTTC.

The sample holds a few counts of this clonotype. The genes are TRBV11-2 and TRBJ2-2; 8 bases fit TRBD1. Germline assignment: CDR1 SGHAT and CDR2 FQNNGV. Unmatched junction bases numbered 3, after V lost 6 bases and J lost 6 bases. The CDR3 loop spans 13 amino acids. The CDR3, as DNA: TGTGCCAGCAGATGGACAGGGTCCGGGGAGCTGTTTTTT. Translated: CASRWTGSGELFF.